The T cell receptor beta chain under discussion was sequenced for a study of T cell responses to AZD1222 COVID-19 vaccine. Study information: The analysis combined second doses at about 4 or about 12 weeks.

Assay used: immunoSEQ multiplex PCR; TCRdb lists only in-frame clones, some missing. This table holds approximately 180,000 clones, roughly 89% found once. The CDR3 contains 15 residues. Germline V gene sequence: CDR1 KGHDR, CDR2 SFDVKD. With V trimmed by 4 bases and J by 4 bases, 5 bases remained unmatched. Notes on this clone: Other nucleotide sequences from this sample produce the same CDR3.

The rearrangement uses TRBV24-1 and TRBJ1-1, with 10 bases aligning to TRBD1. The source of this sequence is an adult in good health. The source material was peripheral blood, sampled on day 0 of AZD1222 vaccination. The CDR3 DNA is TGTGCCACCAGTGACCCTCGGACAGGGGGCACTGAAGCTTTCTTT. Protein sequence: CATSDPRTGGTEAFF.